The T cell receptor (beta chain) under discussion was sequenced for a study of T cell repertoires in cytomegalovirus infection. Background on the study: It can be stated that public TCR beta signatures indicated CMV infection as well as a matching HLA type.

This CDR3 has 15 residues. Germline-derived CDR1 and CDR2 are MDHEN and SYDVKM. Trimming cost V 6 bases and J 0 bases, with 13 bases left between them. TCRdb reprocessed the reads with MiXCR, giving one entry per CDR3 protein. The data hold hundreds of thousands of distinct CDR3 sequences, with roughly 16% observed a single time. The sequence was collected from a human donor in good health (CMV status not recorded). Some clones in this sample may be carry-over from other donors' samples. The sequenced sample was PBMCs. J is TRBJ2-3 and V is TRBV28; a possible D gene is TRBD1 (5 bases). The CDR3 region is CASSPGSGSTDTQYF. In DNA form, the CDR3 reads TGTGCCAGCAGCCCAGGGTCTGGAAGCACAGATACGCAGTATTTT.